A selection of T cell receptor beta chains follows, all from one sample in a study of blood T cell repertoires in COVID-19. Sequencing used immunoSEQ multiplex PCR; TCRdb keeps in-frame clones, though not all of them. The data hold roughly 330,000 clones, with roughly 87% observed a single time. Input material: peripheral blood. These receptors were collected from a man aged 25 to 45 with COVID-19, enrolled during active disease. Each CDR3 is given with its conserved first and last residue. Each record gives: D gene, J gene, clone size, V gene, CDR3 length, CDR3 DNA, CDR3 protein. The D gene is left open where the match is weak. Expanded clones get a size class; other rows say once, few or many, or leave the size out.

.	TRBJ1-2	.	TRBV28	14	TGTGCCAGCAGTTTTCTGAGGAGTAGCTATGGCTACACCTTC	CASSFLRSSYGYTF
TRBD2	TRBJ2-7	few	TRBV6-2/TRBV6-3	16	TGTGCCAGCAGTGCAAGACTAGCGGGAGGGCCGTCCGAGCAGTACTTC	CASSARLAGGPSEQYF
.	TRBJ1-5	.	TRBV6-2/TRBV6-3	17	TGTGCCAGCAGCCACAGGTGGGGGGATAATAGCAATCAGCCCCAGCATTTT	CASSHRWGDNSNQPQHF
TRBD2	TRBJ2-3	.	TRBV18	19	TGTGCCAGCTCACCACTACCCCAAAGCGGGGCCTCTAGCACAGATACGCAGTATTTT	CASSPLPQSGASSTDTQYF
.	TRBJ2-3	.	TRBV5-1	12	TGCGCCAGCAGCTTTAGCCAGAATCCGCAGTATTTT	CASSFSQNPQYF
TRBD2	TRBJ2-4	once	TRBV3-1/TRBV3-2	15	TGTGCCAGCAGCCAGAGGGGACTAGCGGGGAACATTCAGTACTTC	CASSQRGLAGNIQYF
TRBD1	TRBJ2-7	.	TRBV5-6	14	TGTGCCAGCAGCAAACGACAGGGGGCTTGGGAGCAGTACTTC	CASSKRQGAWEQYF
TRBD2	TRBJ2-2	.	TRBV28	18	TGTGCCAGCACCGCATCGGGAGCGGGAGGGCCGGGGACCGGGGAGCTGTTTTTT	CASTASGAGGPGTGELFF
.	TRBJ2-7	.	TRBV6-1	15	TGTGCCAGCAGTTCCACCAGGGAAACCTCCTACGAGCAGTACTTC	CASSSTRETSYEQYF
.	TRBJ1-1	.	TRBV7-2	14	TGTGCCAGCAGCTTAGGAACAGTGAACACTGAAGCTTTCTTT	CASSLGTVNTEAFF
.	TRBJ1-5	.	TRBV6-2/TRBV6-3	14	TGTGCCAGCAGTCGCAGGGTTGGCAATCAGCCCCAGCATTTT	CASSRRVGNQPQHF
.	TRBJ2-7	.	TRBV10-3	13	TGTGCCATCAGTGAAACAGGGAGTGGCGAGCAGTACTTC	CAISETGSGEQYF
TRBD2	TRBJ2-3	.	TRBV6-5	15	TGTGCCAGCAGTTGGACTAGCGGGGCGGTAGATACGCAGTATTTT	CASSWTSGAVDTQYF
.	TRBJ1-2	.	TRBV12-3/TRBV12-4	12	TGTGCCAGCAGTTTTACGGGTAATGGCTACACCTTC	CASSFTGNGYTF
TRBD2	TRBJ2-2	.	TRBV2	15	TGTGCCAGCTCGGGACTAGCGGGAGGGGGCGGGGAGCTGTTTTTT	CASSGLAGGGGELFF
.	TRBJ1-1	.	TRBV29-1	11	TGCAGCGCACAGATGAACACTGAAGCTTTCTTT	CSAQMNTEAFF
TRBD1	TRBJ2-7	.	TRBV4-1	14	TGCGCCAGCAGCCCAGGACAGGGGGGCTACGAGCAGTACTTC	CASSPGQGGYEQYF
.	TRBJ1-3	.	TRBV5-1	16	TGCGCCAGCAGCCGTTCCCCCGGGGTGGATGGAAACACCATATATTTT	CASSRSPGVDGNTIYF
TRBD1	TRBJ2-6	.	TRBV18	19	TGTGCCAGCTCACCCATACACGACAGGGCGGGCTCTGGGGCCAACGTCCTGACTTTC	CASSPIHDRAGSGANVLTF
.	TRBJ1-3	once	TRBV10-3	15	TGTGCCATCAGACCACAGGGCCACTCTGGAAACACCATATATTTT	CAIRPQGHSGNTIYF
TRBD2	TRBJ2-1	.	TRBV5-1	15	TGCGCCAGCAGCTTGATAGGGGAGGGGTACAATGAGCAGTTCTTC	CASSLIGEGYNEQFF
TRBD1	TRBJ1-5	.	TRBV27	18	TGTGCCAGCAGTTCTCTCCTGACAGGGGTAGTTGGCAATCAGCCCCAGCATTTT	CASSSLLTGVVGNQPQHF
TRBD1	TRBJ1-2	.	TRBV19	14	TGTGCCAGTAGTATGGGGACAGGGAGCTATGGCTACACCTTC	CASSMGTGSYGYTF
.	TRBJ1-1	.	TRBV5-1	15	TGCGCCAGCAGCTCGACAGGAGCTATGAACACTGAAGCTTTCTTT	CASSSTGAMNTEAFF
.	TRBJ1-1	.	TRBV12-3/TRBV12-4	13	TGTGCCAGCAGTTTTAGGACACTCACTGAAGCTTTCTTT	CASSFRTLTEAFF
TRBD1	TRBJ2-5	few	TRBV7-7	15	TGTGCCAGCAGCTTAGATCGAGGGGGCGGGGAGACCCAGTACTTC	CASSLDRGGGETQYF
.	TRBJ1-1	.	TRBV5-8	16	TGTGCCAGCAGCTCCGGACAGCTGCTCCTGAACACTGAAGCTTTCTTT	CASSSGQLLLNTEAFF
TRBD1	TRBJ2-7	.	TRBV11-2	15	TGTGCCAGCAGCCTCGACCGGGACAGAACCTACGAGCAGTACTTC	CASSLDRDRTYEQYF
TRBD2	TRBJ2-5	.	TRBV30	14	TGTGCCTGTAACCCCGGACTAGCGGGAGTAAGTGATAACTTC	CACNPGLAGVSDNF
.	TRBJ2-2	.	TRBV7-7	15	TGTGCCAGCAGCAGCTGGGATATGGAGGCGGGGGAGCTGTTTTTT	CASSSWDMEAGELFF
TRBD1	TRBJ2-2	.	TRBV29-1	12	TGCAGCGGAGGACAGGGGGCCGGGGAGCTGTTTTTT	CSGGQGAGELFF
TRBD1	TRBJ2-1	.	TRBV11-3	15	TGTGCCAGCAGCTTATTTGGACAGGGAGACAATGAGCAGTTCTTC	CASSLFGQGDNEQFF
TRBD1	TRBJ2-7	.	TRBV6-5	15	TGTGCCAGCAGATTGACGGGACAGGGGGCGTACGAGCAGTACTTC	CASRLTGQGAYEQYF
TRBD2	TRBJ2-1	.	TRBV9	18	TGTGCCAGCAGTCAGGGGGGACTAGCGGTTAGCTCCTACAATGAGCAGTTCTTC	CASSQGGLAVSSYNEQFF
TRBD2	TRBJ2-3	.	TRBV7-2	16	TGTGCCAGCAGCCCACGAGCGGGGGGCCTCACAGATACGCAGTATTTT	CASSPRAGGLTDTQYF
TRBD2	TRBJ2-3	.	TRBV24-1	18	TGTGCCCACGATAATCATACTAGCGGGAGCCGGGGGACAGATACGCAGTATTTT	CAHDNHTSGSRGTDTQYF
TRBD1	TRBJ2-3	.	TRBV3-1/TRBV3-2	16	TGTGCCAGCAGCCAGGGTAGGGGGCACGTAACAGATACGCAGTATTTT	CASSQGRGHVTDTQYF
.	TRBJ1-2	.	TRBV6-2/TRBV6-3	12	TGTGCCAGCAGTACAGGGCCGACGAGGTACACCTTC	CASSTGPTRYTF
.	TRBJ1-1	.	TRBV5-1	14	TGCGCCAGCAGCTTGGAACAGCCGAACACTGAAGCTTTCTTT	CASSLEQPNTEAFF
TRBD1	TRBJ2-7	.	TRBV7-3	14	TGTGCCAGCAGCGCTGGACAGGGTACCTACGAGCAGTACTTC	CASSAGQGTYEQYF
TRBD2	TRBJ2-7	.	TRBV7-8	13	TGTGCCAGCTGGGGCGGGGGGGCATACGAGCAGTACTTC	CASWGGGAYEQYF
.	TRBJ1-1	.	TRBV27	13	TGTGCCAGCAGGCTCGGGGGGGTCACTGAAGCTTTCTTT	CASRLGGVTEAFF
.	TRBJ2-6	.	TRBV29-1	16	TGCAGCGTTGAAGATCGATGGAGCTCTGGGGCCAACGTCCTGACTTTC	CSVEDRWSSGANVLTF
TRBD1	TRBJ1-6	.	TRBV27	12	TGTGCCAGCGGCGACAGGGCGTCACCCCTCCACTTT	CASGDRASPLHF
TRBD2	TRBJ2-1	.	TRBV5-1	15	TGCGCCAGCAGCTTGATTCCTAGCGGGACTGGGGAGCAGTTCTTC	CASSLIPSGTGEQFF
.	TRBJ1-4	.	TRBV10-3	15	TGTGCCATCAGTGAGTCCGAGGATCCTAATGAAAAACTGTTTTTT	CAISESEDPNEKLFF
.	TRBJ2-1	.	TRBV19	13	TGTGCCAGTAGTGCGAGCTCCTACAATGAGCAGTTCTTC	CASSASSYNEQFF
TRBD2	TRBJ2-1	.	TRBV11-2	17	TGTGCCAGCAGCTTACCGCTACGGACTAGCGGGACCAATGAGCAGTTCTTC	CASSLPLRTSGTNEQFF
.	TRBJ1-5	.	TRBV30	13	TGTGCCTGGAGTACCGTAGGGGTTCAGCCCCAGCATTTT	CAWSTVGVQPQHF
.	TRBJ2-1	once	TRBV4-2	17	TGTGCCAGCAGCCAGGCCTCAGGGGGGATACGCTACAATGAGCAGTTCTTC	CASSQASGGIRYNEQFF
.	TRBJ2-3	.	TRBV6-5	15	TGTGCCAGCAGTTACCGACAGCCTCACACAGATACGCAGTATTTT	CASSYRQPHTDTQYF
.	TRBJ2-1	.	TRBV6-6	14	TGTGCCAGCCATCATATAGTAAGCGACAATGAGCAGTTCTTC	CASHHIVSDNEQFF